This TCR beta chain was observed in a study of T cells after yellow fever vaccination. Across the study: Preparation of fractions with low cell numbers was performed using SMART-Seq v4 Ultra Low Input.

The CDR3 consists of 12 residues. V lost 8 bases and J lost 1, with 9 bases in between. CDR1 and CDR2 from the germline V gene are SGHRS and YFSETQ. Findings and caveats of the study: In post-booster samples, most primary-vaccination clones reappeared (approximately 95% CD4, 88% CD8).

In TCRdb, the 5' RACE reads were re-called with MiXCR into one record per CDR3 protein. The table lists 450,000 to 550,000 distinct CDR3 sequences, 21% of them singletons, with roughly 16% in the top ten. Notes on this clonotype: What it recognizes is unknown.

The TCR sequence derives from a man in his late teens or twenties who received the YFV17D yellow fever vaccine. Sequences were derived from PBMCs, sampled approximately 20 days after the first yellow fever vaccination. The chain uses TRBV5-1 and TRBJ1-2; D remains ambiguous. The DNA of the CDR3 is TGCGCCAGTGGGGAGATTAACTATGGCTACACCTTC. It specifies CASGEINYGYTF.